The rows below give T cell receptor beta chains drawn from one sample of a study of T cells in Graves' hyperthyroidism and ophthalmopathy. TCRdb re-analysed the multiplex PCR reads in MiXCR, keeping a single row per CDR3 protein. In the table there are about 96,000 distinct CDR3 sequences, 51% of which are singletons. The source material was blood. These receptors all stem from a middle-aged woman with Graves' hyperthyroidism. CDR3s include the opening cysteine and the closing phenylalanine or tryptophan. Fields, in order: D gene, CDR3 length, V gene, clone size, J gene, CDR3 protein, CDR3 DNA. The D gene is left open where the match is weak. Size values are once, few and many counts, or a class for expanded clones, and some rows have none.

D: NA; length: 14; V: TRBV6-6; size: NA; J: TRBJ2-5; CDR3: CASSARRGSQPQYF; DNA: TGTGCCAGCAGTGCCCGAAGGGGCAGTCAGCCCCAGTACTTC
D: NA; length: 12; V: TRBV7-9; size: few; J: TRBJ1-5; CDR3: CASTQMGETQHF; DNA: TGTGCCAGCACCCAGATGGGGGAGACCCAGCATTTT
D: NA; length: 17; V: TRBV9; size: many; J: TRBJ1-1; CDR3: CASSVAGEGILGTEAFF; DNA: TGTGCCAGCAGCGTAGCGGGAGAGGGAATATTGGGTACTGAAGCTTTCTTT
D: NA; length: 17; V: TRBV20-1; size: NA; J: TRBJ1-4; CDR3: CSASATGQGFRNEKLFF; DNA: TGCAGTGCTAGCGCTACGGGTCAGGGCTTTAGAAATGAAAAACTGTTTTTT
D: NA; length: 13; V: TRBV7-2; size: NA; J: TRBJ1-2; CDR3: CASSLDPHYGHTF; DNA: TGTGCCAGCAGCTTAGATCCCCACTATGGCCACACCTTC
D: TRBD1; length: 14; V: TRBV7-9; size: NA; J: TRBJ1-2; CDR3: CAWRRSGDRDGYTF; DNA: TGTGCCTGGCGCCGCTCCGGGGACAGGGATGGCTACACCTTC
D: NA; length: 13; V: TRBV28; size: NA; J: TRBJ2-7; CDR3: CASRRDLGYEQYF; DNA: TGTGCCAGCAGAAGGGACTTGGGGTACGAGCAGTACTTC
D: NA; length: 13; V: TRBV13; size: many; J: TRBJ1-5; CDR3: CASSFGGNQPQHF; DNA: TGTGCCAGCAGTTTCGGCGGCAATCAGCCCCAGCATTTT
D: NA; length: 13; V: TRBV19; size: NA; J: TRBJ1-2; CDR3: CASSSGQHYGYTF; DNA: TGTGCCAGCAGTTCCGGGCAGCACTATGGCTACACCTTC
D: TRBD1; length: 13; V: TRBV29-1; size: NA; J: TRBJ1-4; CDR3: CSVGQGYNEKLFF; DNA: TGCAGCGTCGGACAGGGGTATAATGAAAAACTGTTCTTT
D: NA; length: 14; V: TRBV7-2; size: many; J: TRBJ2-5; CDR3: CASSLERTHGTQYF; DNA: TGTGCCAGCAGCTTAGAGCGGACCCACGGGACCCAGTACTTC
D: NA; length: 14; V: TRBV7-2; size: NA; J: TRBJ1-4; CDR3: CASSRAGANEKLFF; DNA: TGTGCCAGCAGCCGAGCAGGGGCTAATGAAAAACTGTTTTTT
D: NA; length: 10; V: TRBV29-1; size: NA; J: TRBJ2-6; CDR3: CSVEVGRVTF; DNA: TGCAGCGTTGAAGTAGGTAGAGTGACTTTC
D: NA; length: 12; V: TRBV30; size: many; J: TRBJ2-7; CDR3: CAWSVLGHEQYF; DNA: TGTGCCTGGAGTGTACTAGGCCACGAGCAGTACTTC
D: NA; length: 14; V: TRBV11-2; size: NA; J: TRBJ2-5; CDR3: CASPVGSGQETQYF; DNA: TGTGCTAGTCCAGTCGGTAGCGGCCAAGAGACCCAGTACTTC
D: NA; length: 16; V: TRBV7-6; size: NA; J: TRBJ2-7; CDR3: CASSPTPAGSEEEQYF; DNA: TGTGCCAGCAGCCCTACCCCAGCAGGGAGTGAGGAAGAGCAGTACTTC
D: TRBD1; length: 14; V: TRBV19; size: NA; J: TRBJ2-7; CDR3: CASSVGTGAWEQYF; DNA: TGTGCCAGTAGTGTCGGGACAGGGGCCTGGGAGCAGTACTTC
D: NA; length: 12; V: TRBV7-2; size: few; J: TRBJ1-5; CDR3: CAWNWGNQPQHF; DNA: TGTGCCTGGAATTGGGGGAATCAGCCCCAGCATTTT
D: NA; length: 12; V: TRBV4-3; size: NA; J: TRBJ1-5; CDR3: CASSQVAQPQHF; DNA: TGCGCCAGCAGCCAAGTAGCACAGCCCCAGCATTTT
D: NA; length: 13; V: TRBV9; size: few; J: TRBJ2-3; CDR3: CASSVVTRGTQYF; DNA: TGTGCCAGCAGCGTAGTGACCCGTGGGACGCAGTATTTT
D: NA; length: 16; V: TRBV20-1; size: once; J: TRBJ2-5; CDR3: CSARDMVRVWEETQYF; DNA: TGCAGTGCTAGAGATATGGTACGGGTGTGGGAAGAGACCCAGTACTTC
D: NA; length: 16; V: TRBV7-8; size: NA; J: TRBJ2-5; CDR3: CASSFWDLRGQETQYF; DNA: TGTGCCAGCAGCTTTTGGGACTTGAGGGGACAAGAGACCCAGTACTTC
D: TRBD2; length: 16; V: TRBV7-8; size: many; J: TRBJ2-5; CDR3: CASSLLSGRGFETQYF; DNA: TGTGCCAGCAGCTTACTTAGCGGGAGGGGATTTGAGACCCAGTACTTC
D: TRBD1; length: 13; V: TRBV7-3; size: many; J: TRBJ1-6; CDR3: CASSLRDSAPLHF; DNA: TGTGCCAGCAGCTTAAGGGACAGTGCACCCCTCCACTTT
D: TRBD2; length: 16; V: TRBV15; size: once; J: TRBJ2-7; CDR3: CATSRALGLAAYEQYF; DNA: TGTGCCACCAGCAGAGCACTGGGACTAGCGGCCTACGAGCAGTACTTC
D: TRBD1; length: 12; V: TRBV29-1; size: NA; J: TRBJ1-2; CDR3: CSGGQGGSGYTF; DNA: TGCAGCGGGGGACAGGGGGGATCTGGCTACACCTTC
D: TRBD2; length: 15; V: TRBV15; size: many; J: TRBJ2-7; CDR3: CATSREGGSIYEQYF; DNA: TGTGCCACCAGCAGAGAGGGGGGGAGTATCTACGAGCAGTACTTC
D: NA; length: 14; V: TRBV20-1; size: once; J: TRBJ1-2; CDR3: CSASVNGPVGSYTF; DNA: TGCAGTGCCAGCGTCAACGGGCCGGTCGGCAGCTACACCTTC
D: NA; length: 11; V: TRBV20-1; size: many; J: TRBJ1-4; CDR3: CSAGDGEKLFF; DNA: TGCAGTGCCGGGGACGGTGAAAAACTGTTTTTT
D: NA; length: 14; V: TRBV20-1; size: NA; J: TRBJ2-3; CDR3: CSASFARSTDTQYF; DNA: TGCAGTGCTAGTTTTGCGAGGAGCACAGATACGCAGTATTTT
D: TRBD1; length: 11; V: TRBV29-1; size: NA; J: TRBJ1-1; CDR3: CSLTGGSEAFF; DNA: TGCAGCTTGACAGGGGGATCTGAAGCTTTCTTT
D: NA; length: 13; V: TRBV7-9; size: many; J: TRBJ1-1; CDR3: CASSSRLNTEAFF; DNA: TGTGCCAGCAGCTCCAGGTTGAACACTGAAGCTTTCTTT
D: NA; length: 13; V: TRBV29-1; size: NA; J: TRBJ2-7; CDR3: CSLGTQSSYEQYF; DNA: TGCAGCCTCGGGACACAAAGCTCCTACGAGCAGTACTTC
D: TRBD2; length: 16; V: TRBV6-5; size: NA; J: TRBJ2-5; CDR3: CASSYLAGGRQETQYF; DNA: TGTGCCAGCAGTTACTTAGCGGGAGGGCGGCAAGAGACCCAGTACTTC
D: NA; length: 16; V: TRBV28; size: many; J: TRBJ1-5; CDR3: CASSPSGRGGNQPQHF; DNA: TGTGCCAGCAGTCCCTCGGGACGCGGAGGAAATCAGCCCCAGCATTTT
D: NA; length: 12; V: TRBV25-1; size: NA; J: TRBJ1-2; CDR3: CASKDINYGYTF; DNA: TGTGCCAGCAAAGACATCAACTATGGCTACACCTTC
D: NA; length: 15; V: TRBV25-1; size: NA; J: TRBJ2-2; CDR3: CASVDGTGDTGELFF; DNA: TGTGCCAGCGTTGACGGGACTGGGGACACCGGGGAGCTGTTTTTT
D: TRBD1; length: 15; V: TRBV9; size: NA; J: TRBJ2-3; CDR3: CASSDRDRGPDTQYF; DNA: TGTGCCAGCAGCGACCGGGACAGGGGTCCGGATACGCAGTATTTT
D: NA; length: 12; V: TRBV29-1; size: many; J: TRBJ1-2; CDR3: CSVRAEPYGYTF; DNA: TGCAGCGTTAGAGCAGAACCATATGGCTACACCTTC
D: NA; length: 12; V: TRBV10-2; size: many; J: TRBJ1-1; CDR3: CASGLMNTEAFF; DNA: TGCGCCAGCGGACTCATGAACACTGAAGCTTTCTTT
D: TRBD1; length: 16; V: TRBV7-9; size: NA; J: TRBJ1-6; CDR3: CASSLGDRVDNSPLHF; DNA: TGTGCCAGCAGCTTAGGGGACAGGGTGGATAATTCACCCCTCCACTTT